This is a list of T cell receptor beta chains from one sample in a study of follicular helper T cells after annual influenza vaccination. Profiling relied on immunoSEQ multiplex PCR, and the TCRdb table lists in-frame clones only, not all of them. This sample has 12,000 or so clones; over 70% occur once, and the top ten carry 3.6%. The material was CXCR5+ CD38- circulating T follicular helper cells from blood, obtained on the day of influenza vaccination. The receptors were gathered from an adult who received the influenza vaccine. CDR3s include the opening cysteine and the closing phenylalanine or tryptophan. The order of the fields is V gene, J gene, clone size, CDR3 protein. Only some rows state a clone size, as once, few, many or a class for expanded clones.

V gene: TRBV5-1; J gene: TRBJ2-5; clone size: .; CDR3 protein: CASSLYGRGVETQYF
V gene: TRBV27; J gene: TRBJ1-2; clone size: .; CDR3 protein: CASSPDRGRMNYGYTF
V gene: TRBV28; J gene: TRBJ1-2; clone size: .; CDR3 protein: CASSLITTGGAYGYTF
V gene: TRBV28; J gene: TRBJ2-7; clone size: .; CDR3 protein: CASSSGQGYEQYF
V gene: TRBV5-1; J gene: TRBJ2-7; clone size: few; CDR3 protein: CASSERGVPYEQYF
V gene: TRBV6-4; J gene: TRBJ2-7; clone size: .; CDR3 protein: CASSGTSETYEQYF
V gene: TRBV7-2; J gene: TRBJ2-2; clone size: .; CDR3 protein: CASSLGTSGTGELFF
V gene: TRBV5-1; J gene: TRBJ1-5; clone size: .; CDR3 protein: CASSLGETLNQPQHF
V gene: TRBV29-1; J gene: TRBJ2-3; clone size: .; CDR3 protein: CSVGHSTGADTQYF
V gene: TRBV6-5; J gene: TRBJ2-7; clone size: .; CDR3 protein: CASGPSFYEQYF
V gene: TRBV7-2; J gene: TRBJ2-5; clone size: once; CDR3 protein: CASSLEGGLSETQYF
V gene: TRBV2; J gene: TRBJ2-2; clone size: few; CDR3 protein: CASSRQGSNTGELFF
V gene: TRBV2; J gene: TRBJ2-1; clone size: few; CDR3 protein: CASNRRAVNYNEQFF
V gene: TRBV30; J gene: TRBJ2-2; clone size: few; CDR3 protein: CAWSDITGVFTGELFF
V gene: TRBV21-1; J gene: TRBJ2-7; clone size: .; CDR3 protein: CASSIPASGTNEQYF
V gene: TRBV19; J gene: TRBJ2-4; clone size: .; CDR3 protein: CASSNQGRGSSKNIQYF
V gene: TRBV5-1; J gene: TRBJ2-2; clone size: .; CDR3 protein: CASSWSVGGRITGELFF
V gene: TRBV15; J gene: TRBJ2-7; clone size: .; CDR3 protein: CATSRDSQSSYEQYF
V gene: TRBV5-1; J gene: TRBJ2-7; clone size: .; CDR3 protein: CASSYTSGGRNVGYEQYF
V gene: TRBV6-1; J gene: TRBJ1-5; clone size: .; CDR3 protein: CASSVGQGAEQPQHF
V gene: TRBV4-2; J gene: TRBJ2-1; clone size: .; CDR3 protein: CASSQDRITGLAGGPRVGQFF
V gene: TRBV9; J gene: TRBJ2-3; clone size: once; CDR3 protein: CASSVGNSGGNTDTQYF